Following are 10 T cell receptor beta chains from one sample sequenced in a study of T cell repertoires in aging, cancer and after chemotherapy. The template was genomic DNA from peripheral blood, not RNA. A mixed TRB-A/B primer pool amplified rearranged TRB by multiplex touch-down PCR. TCRdb independently ran MiXCR on the multiplex PCR reads; one entry per CDR3 protein. The profile covers 10,000 to 15,000 distinct CDR3 sequences, with approximately 30% appearing a single time and approximately 9.3% taken by the ten largest. Sequencing was carried out using blood. The receptors derive from a human donor with a blood cancer.

By sample fraction, this clonotype is medium-sized (0.01 to 0.1%). The rearrangement joins TRBV5-3 to TRBJ2-7, with a possible D match to TRBD2 (6 bases). TRBV5-3 is given ORF status, its function remaining uncertain. Trimming cost V 4 bases and J 3 bases, with 17 bases left between them. The CDR3 spans 15 residues. The CDR3 coding sequence is TGTGCCAGAAGCCTAAGGACTACCCCGAGCTACGAGCAGTACGTC. Encoded protein: CARSLRTTPSYEQYV.

This clonotype turned up a few times. V gene TRBV30 combines with J gene TRBJ2-7; D call uncertain. CDR3 length: 16 residues. The ends were cut back, 4 bases at V and 0 bases at J, with 19 bases in the middle. CDR1 is GTSNPN and CDR2 is SVGIG in the germline V gene (reference sequence). The CDR3 region is CAWTGRSLLSSYEQYF. The CDR3 nucleotides are TGTGCCTGGACGGGTCGGTCCTTATTGAGCTCCTACGAGCAGTACTTC.

This clonotype was found many times. The chain has TRBV6-6 and TRBJ2-1, with 14 positions matching TRBD2. CDR1 is MNHNY, CDR2 SVGAGI, per germline (reference sequence). The CDR3 sequence is 17 residues long. The junction had 1 base not matched to a gene; V was cut back by 0 bases and J by 3 bases. The CDR3 DNA reads as TGTGCCAGCAGTTACTCGGGACTAGCGGGAGTCTACAATGAGCAGTTCTTC. It specifies CASSYSGLAGVYNEQFF.

This clonotype was detected a few times. V and J are TRBV7-9 and TRBJ2-1; a possible D gene is TRBD1 (6 bases). The CDR3 extends over 13 amino acids. Trimming took 8 bases from V and 6 from J, leaving 14 bases between them. Germline loops: CDR1 SEHNR, CDR2 FQNEAQ (reference sequence). DNA for the CDR3: TGTGCCAGCGGGGGCCTTATTCGCAATGAGCAGTTCTTC. This gives the protein CASGGLIRNEQFF. Together with reference TRBV7-9 and TRBJ2-1, the CDR3 gives the full variable domain: DTGVSQNPRHKITKRGQNVTFRCDPISEHNRLYWYRQTLGQGPEFLTYFQNEAQLEKSRLLSDRFSAERPKGSFSTLEIQRTEQGDSAMYLCASGGLIRNEQFFGPGTRLTVL.

Comments on this clonotype: A much larger clone differs by one base, so this may be a read error. This CDR3 is CTSSDSNTGELFF. The CDR3 coding sequence is TGTACCAGCAGTGACTCGAACACCGGGGAGCTGTTTTTT. V and J are TRBV6-4 and TRBJ2-2; D gene uncertain. Germline V gives CDR1 MRHNA, CDR2 SNTAGT. The CDR3 runs to 13 residues.

By share of the sample, this clonotype is medium-sized. The chain is built from TRBV30 and TRBJ2-7; unclear D gene. The germline V gene encodes CDR1 GTSNPN and CDR2 SVGIG (reference sequence). V dropped 0 bases and J dropped 1 base, with 7 bases sitting between them. The CDR3 length is 13 residues. This chain's CDR3 is CAWSVYVSYEQYF. In DNA, the CDR3 is TGTGCCTGGAGTGTATACGTATCCTACGAGCAGTACTTC.

The gene calls are TRBV6-4 and TRBJ1-1; D remains unclear. Trimming stripped 6 bases from V and 2 bases from J, with 10 bases between. The CDR3 is made up of 13 amino acids. From germline, CDR1 is MRHNA and CDR2 SNTAGT. CDR3 region: CASSDGSNTEAFF. Here the CDR3 DNA reads TGTGCCAGCAGCGACGGGTCCAACACTGAAGCTTTCTTT.

The chain carries TRBV10-3 and TRBJ1-1; the D gene is possibly TRBD1 (6 bases). The CDR3 contains 14 residues. The germline V gene has CDR1 ENHRY and CDR2 SYGVKD. Trimming took off 6 bases at V and 0 bases at J, with 11 bases between the two ends. CDR3 bases: TGTGCCATCAGAAAGGACAGCATGAACACTGAAGCTTTCTTT. It codes for CAIRKDSMNTEAFF.

This clonotype was observed a few times. The J gene is TRBJ1-4, the V gene TRBV11-2; 7 positions match TRBD1. This CDR3 is built from 12 residues. The germline gives CDR1 SGHAT, CDR2 FQNNGV. Losses at the gene ends were 5 bases for V and 9 bases for J; bases not matched to a gene: 3. The CDR3 DNA is TGTGCCAGCAGCACACAGGGGCAAAAACTGTTTTTT. Protein: CASSTQGQKLFF.

This clonotype was counted once. This chain joins TRBV7-9 and TRBJ1-4; D gene uncertain. This CDR3 has 14 amino acids. V was cut by 0 bases and J by 4 bases, with 6 bases left in between. CDR1 and CDR2 (germline): SEHNR, FQNEAQ (reference sequence). CDR3 sequence reads: CASSLAGINEKLFF. The CDR3 region has the DNA TGTGCCAGCAGCTTAGCGGGAATTAATGAAAAACTGTTTTTT.